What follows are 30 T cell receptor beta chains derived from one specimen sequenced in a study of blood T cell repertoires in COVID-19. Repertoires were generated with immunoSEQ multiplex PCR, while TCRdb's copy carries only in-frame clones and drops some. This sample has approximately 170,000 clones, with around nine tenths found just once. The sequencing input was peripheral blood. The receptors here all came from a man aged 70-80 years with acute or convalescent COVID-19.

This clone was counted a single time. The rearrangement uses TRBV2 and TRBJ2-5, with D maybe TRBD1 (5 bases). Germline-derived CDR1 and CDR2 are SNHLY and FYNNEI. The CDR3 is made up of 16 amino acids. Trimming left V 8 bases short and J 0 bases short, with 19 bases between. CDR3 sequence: CASGLGGRANQETQYF. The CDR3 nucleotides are TGTGCCAGCGGGTTGGGTGGCAGGGCCAACCAAGAGACCCAGTACTTC.

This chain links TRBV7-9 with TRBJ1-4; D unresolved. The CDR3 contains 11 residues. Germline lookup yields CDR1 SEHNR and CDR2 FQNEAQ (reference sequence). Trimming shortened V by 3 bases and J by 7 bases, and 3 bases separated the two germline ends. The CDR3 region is CASSFREKLFF. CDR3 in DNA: TGTGCCAGCAGCTTCCGTGAAAAACTGTTTTTT.

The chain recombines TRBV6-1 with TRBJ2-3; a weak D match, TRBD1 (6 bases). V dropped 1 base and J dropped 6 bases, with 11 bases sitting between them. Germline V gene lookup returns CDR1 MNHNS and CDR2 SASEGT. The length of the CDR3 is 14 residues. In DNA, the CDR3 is TGTGCCAGCAGTGAAGGGACAGAAGCCGATACGCAGTATTTT. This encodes CASSEGTEADTQYF.

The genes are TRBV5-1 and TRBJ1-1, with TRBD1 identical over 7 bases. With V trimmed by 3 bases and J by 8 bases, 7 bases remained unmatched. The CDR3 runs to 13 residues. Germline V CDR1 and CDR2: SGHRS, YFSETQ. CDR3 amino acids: CASSSRDRAEAFF. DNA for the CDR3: TGCGCCAGCAGCTCCCGAGACAGGGCCGAAGCTTTCTTT.

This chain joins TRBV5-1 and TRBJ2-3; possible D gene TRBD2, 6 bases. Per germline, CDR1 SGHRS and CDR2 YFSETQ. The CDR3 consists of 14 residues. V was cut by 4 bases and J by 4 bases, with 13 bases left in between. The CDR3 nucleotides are TGCGCCAGCAGCCCCTCTAGCGAGGCAGATACGCAGTATTTT. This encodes CASSPSSEADTQYF.

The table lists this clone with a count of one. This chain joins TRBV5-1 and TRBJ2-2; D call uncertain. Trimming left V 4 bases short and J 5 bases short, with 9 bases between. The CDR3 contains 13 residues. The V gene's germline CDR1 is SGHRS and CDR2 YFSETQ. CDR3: CASSATLTGELFF. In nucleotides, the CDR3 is TGCGCCAGCAGCGCGACATTGACCGGGGAGCTGTTTTTT.

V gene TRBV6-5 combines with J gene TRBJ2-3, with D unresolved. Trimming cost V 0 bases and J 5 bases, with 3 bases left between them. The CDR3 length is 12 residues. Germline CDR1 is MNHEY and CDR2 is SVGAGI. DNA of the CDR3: TGTGCCAGCAGTTACTCCGGAGATACGCAGTATTTT. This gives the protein CASSYSGDTQYF.

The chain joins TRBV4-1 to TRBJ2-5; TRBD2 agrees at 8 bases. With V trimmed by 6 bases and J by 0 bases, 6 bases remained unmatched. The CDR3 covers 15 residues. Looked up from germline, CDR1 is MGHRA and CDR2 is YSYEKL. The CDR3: CASSFSGVHQETQYF. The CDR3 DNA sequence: TGCGCCAGCAGTTTTAGCGGGGTGCACCAAGAGACCCAGTACTTC.

CDR3 DNA: TGTGCCAGCAGCTTGGGAGGGGAAAGAGAGACCCAGTACTTC. This translates into CASSLGGERETQYF. The V call is TRBV11-3, the J call TRBJ2-5; 7 bases agree with TRBD2. The CDR3 spans 14 residues. After removal of 3 bases from V and 4 bases from J, the junction contained 5 bases not matched to a gene. Germline V CDR1 and CDR2: SGHNT, YENEEA.

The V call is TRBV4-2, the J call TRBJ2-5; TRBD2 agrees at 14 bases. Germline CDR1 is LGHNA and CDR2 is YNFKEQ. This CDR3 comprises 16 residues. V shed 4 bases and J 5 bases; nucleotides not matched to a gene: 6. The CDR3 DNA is TGTGCCAGCAGCCCGCGACTAGCGGGAGGGGGGGAGACCCAGTACTTC. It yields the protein CASSPRLAGGGETQYF.

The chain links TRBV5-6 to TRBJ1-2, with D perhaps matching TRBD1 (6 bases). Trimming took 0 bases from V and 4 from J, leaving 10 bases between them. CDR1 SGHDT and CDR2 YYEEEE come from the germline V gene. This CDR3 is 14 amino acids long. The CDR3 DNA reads TGTGCCAGCAGCTTGGGACAGGCCCTCTATGGCTACACCTTC. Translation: CASSLGQALYGYTF.

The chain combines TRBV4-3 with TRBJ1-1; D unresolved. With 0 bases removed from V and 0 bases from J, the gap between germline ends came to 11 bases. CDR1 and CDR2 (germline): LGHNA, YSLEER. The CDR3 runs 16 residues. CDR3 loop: CASSQELRVLNTEAFF. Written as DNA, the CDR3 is TGCGCCAGCAGCCAAGAGCTCCGGGTTCTGAACACTGAAGCTTTCTTT.

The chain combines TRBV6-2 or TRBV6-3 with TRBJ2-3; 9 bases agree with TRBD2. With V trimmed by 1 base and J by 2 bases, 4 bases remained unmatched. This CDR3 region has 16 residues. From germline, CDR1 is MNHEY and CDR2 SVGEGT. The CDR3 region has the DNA TGTGCCAGCAGTTACTATCTAGCGGGGTACACAGATACGCAGTATTTT. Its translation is CASSYYLAGYTDTQYF.

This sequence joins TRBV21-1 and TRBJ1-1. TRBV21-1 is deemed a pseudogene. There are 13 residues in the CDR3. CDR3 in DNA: TGTGCCAGCAGCAAAGTACTCAACACTGAAGCTTTCTTT. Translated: CASSKVLNTEAFF.

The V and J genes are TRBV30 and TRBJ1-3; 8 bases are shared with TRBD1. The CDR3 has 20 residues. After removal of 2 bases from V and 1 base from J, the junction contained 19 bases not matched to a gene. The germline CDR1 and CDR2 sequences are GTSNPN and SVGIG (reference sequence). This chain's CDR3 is CAWSTTTGQATTGSGNTIYF. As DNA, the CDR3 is TGTGCCTGGAGTACGACGACGGGACAGGCGACCACTGGATCTGGAAACACCATATATTTT.

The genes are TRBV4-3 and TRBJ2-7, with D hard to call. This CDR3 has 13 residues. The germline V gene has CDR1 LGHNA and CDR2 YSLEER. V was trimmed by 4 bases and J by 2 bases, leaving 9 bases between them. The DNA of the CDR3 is TGCGCCAGCAGCCTCGGGTCTACCTACGAGCAGTACTTC. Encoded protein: CASSLGSTYEQYF.

CDR3 sequence reads: CATSRGRGAASTDTQYF. For the CDR3, the DNA is TGTGCCACCAGCAGAGGCCGGGGAGCCGCTAGCACAGATACGCAGTATTTT. The chain couples TRBV15 to TRBJ2-3, with a tentative D call TRBD2 (5 bases). Germline loops: CDR1 LNHNV, CDR2 YYDKDF (reference sequence). Between the trimmed V and J ends, which lost 1 base and 0 bases, there was a span of 14 bases. The CDR3 spans 17 residues.

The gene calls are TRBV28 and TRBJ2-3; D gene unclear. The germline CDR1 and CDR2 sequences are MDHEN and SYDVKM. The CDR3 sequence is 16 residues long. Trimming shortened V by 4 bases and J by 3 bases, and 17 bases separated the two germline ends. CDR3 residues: CASSSPIRGPTDTQYF. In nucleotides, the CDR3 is TGTGCCAGCAGTTCCCCTATTCGTGGGCCTACAGATACGCAGTATTTT.

The CDR3 nucleotides are TGTGCCAGCAGCCCCGGGACAGGGAGAGACGAGCAGTACTTC. It specifies CASSPGTGRDEQYF. The chain combines TRBV7-3 with TRBJ2-7; 9 nucleotides line up with TRBD1. The CDR3 is made up of 14 amino acids. Germline CDR1 SGHTA, CDR2 FQGTGA. The trim removed 5 bases at V and 5 bases at J, leaving 7 bases unmatched.

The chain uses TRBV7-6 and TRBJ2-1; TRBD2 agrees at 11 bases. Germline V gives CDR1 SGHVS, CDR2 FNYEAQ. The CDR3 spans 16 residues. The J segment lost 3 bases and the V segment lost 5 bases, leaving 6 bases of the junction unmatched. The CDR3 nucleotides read TGTGCCAGCAGCCAGATAGCGGGGGGGTACTACAATGAGCAGTTCTTC. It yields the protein CASSQIAGGYYNEQFF.

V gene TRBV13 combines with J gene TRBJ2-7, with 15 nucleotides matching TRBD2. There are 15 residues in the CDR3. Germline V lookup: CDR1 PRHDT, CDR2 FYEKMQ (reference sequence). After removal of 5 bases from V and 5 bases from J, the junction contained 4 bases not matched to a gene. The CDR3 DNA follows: TGTGCCAGCAGCCCGGGGACTAGCGGGAGGAACGAGCAGTACTTC. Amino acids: CASSPGTSGRNEQYF.

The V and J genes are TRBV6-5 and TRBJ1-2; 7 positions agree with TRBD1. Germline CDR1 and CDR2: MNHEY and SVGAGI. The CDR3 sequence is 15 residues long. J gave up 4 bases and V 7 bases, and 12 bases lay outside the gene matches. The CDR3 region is CASNDAGRGSYGYTF. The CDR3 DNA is TGTGCCAGCAACGACGCGGGCAGGGGGTCCTATGGCTACACCTTC.

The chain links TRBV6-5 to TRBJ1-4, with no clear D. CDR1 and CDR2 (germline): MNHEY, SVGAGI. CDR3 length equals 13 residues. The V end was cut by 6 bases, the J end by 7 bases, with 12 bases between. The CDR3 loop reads CASRFRSGEKLFF. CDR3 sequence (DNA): TGTGCCAGCAGATTCAGAAGCGGTGAAAAACTGTTTTTT.

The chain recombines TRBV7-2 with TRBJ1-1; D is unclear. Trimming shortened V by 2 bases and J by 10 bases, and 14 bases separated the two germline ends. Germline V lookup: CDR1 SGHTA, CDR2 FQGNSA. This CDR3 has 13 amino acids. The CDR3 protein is CASSLRGDRLAFF. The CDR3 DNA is TGTGCCAGCAGCTTACGCGGGGATAGATTAGCTTTCTTT.

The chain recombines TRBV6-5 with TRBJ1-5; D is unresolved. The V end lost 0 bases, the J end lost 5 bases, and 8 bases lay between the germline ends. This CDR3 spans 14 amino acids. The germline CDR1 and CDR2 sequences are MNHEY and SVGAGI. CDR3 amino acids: CASSYSGLYQPQHF. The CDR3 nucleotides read TGTGCCAGCAGTTACTCCGGGTTATATCAGCCCCAGCATTTT.

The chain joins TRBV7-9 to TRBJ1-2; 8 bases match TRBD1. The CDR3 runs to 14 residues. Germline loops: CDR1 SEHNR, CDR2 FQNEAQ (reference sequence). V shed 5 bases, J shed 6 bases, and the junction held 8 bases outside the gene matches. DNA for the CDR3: TGTGCCAGCAGCGTCCTAGACAGGGGCAATGGCTACACCTTC. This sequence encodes CASSVLDRGNGYTF.

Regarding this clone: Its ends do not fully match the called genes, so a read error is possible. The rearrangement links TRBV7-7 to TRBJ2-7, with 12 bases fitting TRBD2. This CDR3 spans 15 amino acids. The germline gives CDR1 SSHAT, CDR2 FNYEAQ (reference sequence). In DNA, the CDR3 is TGTGCTAGCAGTCCGCGGACTAGCGGGAACTACGAGCAGTACTTC. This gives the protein CASSPRTSGNYEQYF.

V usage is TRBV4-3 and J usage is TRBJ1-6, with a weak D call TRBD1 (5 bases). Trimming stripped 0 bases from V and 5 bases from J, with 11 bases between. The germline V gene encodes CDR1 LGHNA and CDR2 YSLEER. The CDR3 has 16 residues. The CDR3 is CASSQDAGGDNSPLHF. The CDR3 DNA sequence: TGCGCCAGCAGCCAAGATGCGGGAGGGGATAATTCACCCCTCCACTTT.

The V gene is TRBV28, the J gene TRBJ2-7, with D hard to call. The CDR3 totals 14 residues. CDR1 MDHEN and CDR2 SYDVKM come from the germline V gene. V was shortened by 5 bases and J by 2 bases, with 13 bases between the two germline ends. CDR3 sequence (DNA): TGTGCCAGCAGTCTCTCGGTACCACCCTACGAGCAGTACTTC. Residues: CASSLSVPPYEQYF. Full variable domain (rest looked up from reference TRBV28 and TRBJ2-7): DVKVTQSSRYLVKRTGEKVFLECVQDMDHENMFWYRQDPGLGLRLIYFSYDVKMKEKGDIPEGYSVSREKKERFSLILESASTNQTSMYLCASSLSVPPYEQYFGPGTRLTVT.

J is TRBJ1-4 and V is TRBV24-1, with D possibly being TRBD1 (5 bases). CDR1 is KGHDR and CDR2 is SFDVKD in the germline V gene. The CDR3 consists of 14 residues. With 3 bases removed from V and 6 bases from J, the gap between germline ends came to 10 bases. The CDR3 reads CATSDGGKDEKLFF. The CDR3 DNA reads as TGTGCCACCAGTGATGGGGGGAAGGATGAAAAACTGTTTTTT.